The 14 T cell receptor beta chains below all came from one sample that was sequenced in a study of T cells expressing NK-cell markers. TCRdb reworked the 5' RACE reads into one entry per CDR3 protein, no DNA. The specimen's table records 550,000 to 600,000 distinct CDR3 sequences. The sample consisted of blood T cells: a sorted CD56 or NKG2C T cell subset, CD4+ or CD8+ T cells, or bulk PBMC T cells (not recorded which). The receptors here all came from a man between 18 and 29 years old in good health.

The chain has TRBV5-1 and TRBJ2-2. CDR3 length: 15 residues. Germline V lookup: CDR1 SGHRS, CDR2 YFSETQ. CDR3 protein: CASSLASVNTGELFF. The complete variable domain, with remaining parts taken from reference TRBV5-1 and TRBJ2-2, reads KAGVTQTPRYLIKTRGQQVTLSCSPISGHRSVSWYQQTPGQGLQFLFEYFSETQRNKGNFPGRFSGRQFSNSRSEMNVSTLELGDSALYLCASSLASVNTGELFFGEGSRLTVL.

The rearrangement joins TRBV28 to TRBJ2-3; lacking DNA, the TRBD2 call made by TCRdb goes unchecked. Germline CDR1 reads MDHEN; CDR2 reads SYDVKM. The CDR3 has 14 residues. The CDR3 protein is CASSQNRDYLAQYF.

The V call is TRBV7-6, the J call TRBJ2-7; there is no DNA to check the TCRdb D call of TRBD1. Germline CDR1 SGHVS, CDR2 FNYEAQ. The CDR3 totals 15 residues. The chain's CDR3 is CASSPQGIRSYEQYF.

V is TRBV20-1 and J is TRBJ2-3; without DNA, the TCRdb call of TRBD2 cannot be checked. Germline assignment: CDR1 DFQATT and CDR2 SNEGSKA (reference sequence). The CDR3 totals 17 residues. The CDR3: CSARVGLAGPPTDTQYF.

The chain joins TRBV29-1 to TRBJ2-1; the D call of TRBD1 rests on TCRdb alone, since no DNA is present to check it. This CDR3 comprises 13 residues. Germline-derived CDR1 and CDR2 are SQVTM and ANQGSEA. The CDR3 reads CSVESPGYNEQFF.

The CDR3: CASSPWGQGGTANTGELFF. The rearrangement joins TRBV4-3 to TRBJ2-2; the D call of TRBD1 rests on TCRdb alone, since no DNA is present to check it. The CDR3 has 19 residues. From germline, CDR1 is LGHNA and CDR2 YSLEER.

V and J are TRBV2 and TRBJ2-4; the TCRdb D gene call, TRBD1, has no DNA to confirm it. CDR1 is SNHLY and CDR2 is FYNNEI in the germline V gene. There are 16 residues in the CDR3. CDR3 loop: CASSEAFTGAKNIQYF.

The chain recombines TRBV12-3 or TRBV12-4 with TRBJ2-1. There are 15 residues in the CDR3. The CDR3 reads CASRQRQGPYNEQFF.

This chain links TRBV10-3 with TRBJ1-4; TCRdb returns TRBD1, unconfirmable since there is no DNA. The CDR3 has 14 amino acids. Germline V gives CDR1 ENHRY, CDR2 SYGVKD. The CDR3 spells CAISPGQGNEKLFF.

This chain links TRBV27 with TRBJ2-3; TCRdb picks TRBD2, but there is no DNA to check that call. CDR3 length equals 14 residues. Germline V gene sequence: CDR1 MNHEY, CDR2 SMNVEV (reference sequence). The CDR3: CASSKRGLTDTQYF.

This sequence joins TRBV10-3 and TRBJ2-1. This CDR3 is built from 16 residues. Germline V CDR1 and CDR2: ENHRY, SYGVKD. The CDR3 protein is CAISESSAVDYNEQFF.

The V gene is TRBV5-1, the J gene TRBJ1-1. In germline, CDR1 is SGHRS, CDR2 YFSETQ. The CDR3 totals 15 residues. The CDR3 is CASKATMGFNTEAFF.

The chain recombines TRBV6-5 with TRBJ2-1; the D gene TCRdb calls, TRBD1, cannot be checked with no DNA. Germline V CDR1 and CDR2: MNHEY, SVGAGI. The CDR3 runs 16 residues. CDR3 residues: CASSYRPLTGGSEQFF.

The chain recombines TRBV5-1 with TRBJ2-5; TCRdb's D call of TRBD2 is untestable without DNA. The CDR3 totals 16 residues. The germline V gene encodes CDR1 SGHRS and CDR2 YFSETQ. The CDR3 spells CASSLAGVGGPKTQYF.